This paragraph covers one TCR beta chain sequence. Its antigen is unidentified. The data are from a study of shared clonotypes between healthy human individuals. Broader study findings: Tissues were not sampled, only blood, and their repertoires likely differ. Generally, naive subsets came out with larger estimated richness than memory subsets. Relative to clonotypes present in all four donors, those not shared had lower generation probabilities.

Assay used: immunoSEQ multiplex PCR; TCRdb lists only in-frame clones, some missing. The data hold roughly 2.5 million clones, with approximately 90% observed a single time. The V gene end was trimmed by 7 bases and the J gene end by 6 bases; junction bases not matched to a gene: 3. The CDR3 consists of 14 residues. Germline CDR1 SGHRS, CDR2 YFSETQ. The receptor comes from a man between 18 and 29 years old in good health. Sequencing was carried out using naive CD4+ T cells sorted from blood. This sample's subset: CD45RA+ positively selected. The chain recombines TRBV5-1 with TRBJ2-1; 14 nucleotides match TRBD2. CDR3 sequence: CASGGTSGGNEQFF. CDR3 nucleotide sequence: TGCGCCAGCGGAGGGACTAGCGGGGGCAATGAGCAGTTCTTC.